These T cell receptor beta chains were read from a single sample in a study of blood T cells in healthy people across ages. TCRdb fed the 5' RACE reads into MiXCR, producing one record per CDR3 protein. The repertoire consists of 600,000 to 800,000 distinct CDR3 sequences, with under 65% occurring once and the leading ten covering roughly 13%. Sample: blood. These TCRs come from a woman of 80 years or more in good health. Both conserved end residues are part of each CDR3. A D gene is named only where the DNA matches it firmly. Clone size, where shown, is once, few, many, or a class for clones that have expanded.

clone_size: .; v_call: TRBV2; j_call: TRBJ1-4; d_call: TRBD1; cdr3_length: 15; cdr3_aa: CASRVQGAPNEKLFF; cdr3_nt: TGTGCCAGCAGAGTACAGGGGGCGCCTAATGAAAAACTGTTTTTT
clone_size: .; v_call: TRBV20-1; j_call: TRBJ2-3; d_call: TRBD2; cdr3_length: 17; cdr3_aa: CSATGTSGSKGTDTQYF; cdr3_nt: TGCAGTGCAACCGGGACTAGCGGGAGCAAAGGCACAGATACGCAGTATTTT
clone_size: .; v_call: TRBV9; j_call: TRBJ1-2; d_call: .; cdr3_length: 14; cdr3_aa: CASSDTGPSDGYTF; cdr3_nt: TGTGCCAGCAGCGATACAGGGCCCTCGGATGGCTACACCTTC
clone_size: .; v_call: TRBV2; j_call: TRBJ2-5; d_call: .; cdr3_length: 13; cdr3_aa: CASCRERAVEQYF; cdr3_nt: TGTGCCAGCTGTCGGGAGCGGGCGGTTGAGCAGTACTTC
clone_size: .; v_call: TRBV7-9; j_call: TRBJ2-2; d_call: .; cdr3_length: 16; cdr3_aa: CASSFLRQTITGELFF; cdr3_nt: TGTGCCAGCAGCTTTCTCCGACAGACGATCACCGGGGAGCTGTTTTTT
clone_size: .; v_call: TRBV28; j_call: TRBJ2-7; d_call: TRBD1; cdr3_length: 17; cdr3_aa: CASSLFPRTGGFREQYF; cdr3_nt: TGTGCCAGCAGTTTATTTCCCCGGACAGGGGGCTTTCGAGAGCAGTACTTC
clone_size: .; v_call: TRBV20-1; j_call: TRBJ2-3; d_call: .; cdr3_length: 13; cdr3_aa: CSASPRGLDTQYF; cdr3_nt: TGCAGTGCCTCCCCCCGGGGTCTGGATACGCAGTATTTT
clone_size: many; v_call: TRBV7-2; j_call: TRBJ2-3; d_call: .; cdr3_length: 15; cdr3_aa: CASSPLGHSTDTQYF; cdr3_nt: TGTGCCAGCAGCCCACTGGGTCACAGCACAGATACGCAGTATTTT
clone_size: few; v_call: TRBV7-2; j_call: TRBJ1-2; d_call: .; cdr3_length: 12; cdr3_aa: CASSLRPSGYTF; cdr3_nt: TGTGCCAGCAGCTTACGACCCTCTGGCTACACCTTC
clone_size: .; v_call: TRBV25-1; j_call: TRBJ2-7; d_call: .; cdr3_length: 14; cdr3_aa: CASSHLTAAGQQYF; cdr3_nt: TGTGCCAGCAGCCACCTGACTGCAGCGGGCCAGCAGTACTTC
clone_size: once; v_call: TRBV20-1; j_call: TRBJ1-3; d_call: .; cdr3_length: 14; cdr3_aa: CSARDPFSGNTIYF; cdr3_nt: TGCAGTGCTAGAGATCCATTCTCTGGAAACACCATATATTTT
clone_size: .; v_call: TRBV7-2; j_call: TRBJ1-2; d_call: .; cdr3_length: 15; cdr3_aa: CASSLVWGDNYGYTF; cdr3_nt: TGTGCCAGCAGCTTAGTTTGGGGAGATAACTATGGCTACACCTTC
clone_size: .; v_call: TRBV5-1; j_call: TRBJ1-1; d_call: .; cdr3_length: 15; cdr3_aa: CASSLQGPMNTEAFF; cdr3_nt: TGCGCCAGCAGCTTACAGGGTCCCATGAACACTGAAGCTTTCTTT
clone_size: .; v_call: TRBV12-3/TRBV12-4; j_call: TRBJ2-3; d_call: .; cdr3_length: 17; cdr3_aa: CASSPREGRGGTDTQYF; cdr3_nt: TGTGCCAGCAGTCCCCGGGAGGGTAGAGGGGGCACAGATACGCAGTATTTC
clone_size: .; v_call: TRBV5-1; j_call: TRBJ2-1; d_call: .; cdr3_length: 15; cdr3_aa: CASSLGVSVYNEQFF; cdr3_nt: TGCGCCAGCAGCCTGGGGGTCTCCGTCTACAATGAGCAGTTCTTC
clone_size: few; v_call: TRBV6-2/TRBV6-3; j_call: TRBJ2-5; d_call: TRBD1; cdr3_length: 15; cdr3_aa: CASSWGQGLRETQYF; cdr3_nt: TGTGCCAGCAGTTGGGGACAGGGCCTAAGGGAGACCCAGTACTTC
clone_size: few; v_call: TRBV29-1; j_call: TRBJ1-2; d_call: .; cdr3_length: 14; cdr3_aa: CSAQPRAPSPGYTF; cdr3_nt: TGCAGCGCCCAACCTCGGGCCCCATCCCCTGGCTACACCTTC
clone_size: .; v_call: TRBV7-9; j_call: TRBJ1-4; d_call: .; cdr3_length: 16; cdr3_aa: CASSLGPGETTEKLFF; cdr3_nt: TGTGCCAGCAGCTTAGGTCCGGGGGAGACTACTGAAAAACTGTTTTTT
clone_size: .; v_call: TRBV15; j_call: TRBJ1-5; d_call: .; cdr3_length: 16; cdr3_aa: CATSRDRGGYNRPQHF; cdr3_nt: TGTGCCACCAGCAGAGATAGGGGCGGTTACAATCGGCCCCAGCATTTT
clone_size: few; v_call: TRBV20-1; j_call: TRBJ2-3; d_call: TRBD2; cdr3_length: 14; cdr3_aa: CSARDSGVADTQYF; cdr3_nt: TGCAGTGCTAGAGACAGCGGGGTAGCAGATACGCAGTATTTT
clone_size: few; v_call: TRBV12-3/TRBV12-4; j_call: TRBJ1-1; d_call: TRBD1; cdr3_length: 12; cdr3_aa: CASSHRTGTAFF; cdr3_nt: TGTGCCAGCAGTCACAGGACAGGGACAGCTTTCTTT
clone_size: once; v_call: TRBV20-1; j_call: TRBJ2-1; d_call: TRBD2; cdr3_length: 15; cdr3_aa: CSAGGTTVSYNEQFF; cdr3_nt: TGCAGTGCGGGTGGGACTACCGTATCCTACAATGAGCAGTTCTTC
clone_size: .; v_call: TRBV20-1; j_call: TRBJ1-2; d_call: TRBD1; cdr3_length: 12; cdr3_aa: CTPGTGGYGYTF; cdr3_nt: TGCACCCCCGGGACAGGGGGCTACGGCTACACCTTC
clone_size: .; v_call: TRBV20-1; j_call: TRBJ2-7; d_call: .; cdr3_length: 13; cdr3_aa: CSAEGQNSYEQYF; cdr3_nt: TGCAGTGCCGAGGGCCAGAACTCCTACGAGCAGTACTTC
clone_size: .; v_call: TRBV3-1; j_call: TRBJ1-1; d_call: .; cdr3_length: 13; cdr3_aa: CASSHVENTEAFF; cdr3_nt: TGTGCCAGCAGCCACGTCGAGAACACTGAAGCTTTCTTT
clone_size: .; v_call: TRBV6-6; j_call: TRBJ2-5; d_call: TRBD2; cdr3_length: 17; cdr3_aa: CASSTSGLAVSQETQYF; cdr3_nt: TGTGCCAGCAGCACCTCCGGACTAGCGGTGTCCCAAGAGACCCAGTACTTC
clone_size: .; v_call: TRBV7-2; j_call: TRBJ2-7; d_call: TRBD2; cdr3_length: 18; cdr3_aa: CASSPRLAGQVYSYEQYF; cdr3_nt: TGTGCCAGCAGCCCGCGACTAGCGGGGCAGGTCTACTCCTACGAGCAGTACTTC
clone_size: .; v_call: TRBV5-1; j_call: TRBJ2-1; d_call: TRBD1; cdr3_length: 19; cdr3_aa: CASSFSGTGGPLLFNEQFF; cdr3_nt: TGCGCCAGCAGCTTCTCCGGGACAGGGGGCCCATTGCTCTTCAATGAGCAGTTCTTC
clone_size: .; v_call: TRBV7-2; j_call: TRBJ2-7; d_call: .; cdr3_length: 15; cdr3_aa: CASSRGGLTAEIQYF; cdr3_nt: TGTGCCAGCAGCCGAGGCGGACTTACGGCTGAGATTCAGTACTTC
clone_size: .; v_call: TRBV7-9; j_call: TRBJ2-7; d_call: .; cdr3_length: 13; cdr3_aa: CASSLVNGYEQYF; cdr3_nt: TGTGCCAGCAGCTTGGTTAACGGCTACGAGCAGTACTTC
clone_size: .; v_call: TRBV20-1; j_call: TRBJ2-1; d_call: TRBD2; cdr3_length: 15; cdr3_aa: CSARVAGLPYNEQFF; cdr3_nt: TGCAGTGCTAGAGTAGCGGGACTCCCATACAATGAGCAGTTCTTC
clone_size: .; v_call: TRBV7-9; j_call: TRBJ2-7; d_call: .; cdr3_length: 15; cdr3_aa: CASSPGGSTYNEQYF; cdr3_nt: TGTGCCAGCAGCCCTGGGGGGTCTACCTACAATGAGCAGTACTTC
clone_size: many; v_call: TRBV6-6; j_call: TRBJ2-6; d_call: .; cdr3_length: 17; cdr3_aa: CASSYPPGQAGANVLTF; cdr3_nt: TGTGCCAGCAGTTACCCCCCGGGCCAGGCTGGGGCCAACGTCCTGACTTTC
clone_size: many; v_call: TRBV5-1; j_call: TRBJ2-1; d_call: TRBD2; cdr3_length: 15; cdr3_aa: CASTYSGGGYNEQFF; cdr3_nt: TGCGCCAGCACCTATAGCGGGGGCGGCTACAATGAGCAGTTCTTC
clone_size: few; v_call: TRBV20-1; j_call: TRBJ1-1; d_call: .; cdr3_length: 14; cdr3_aa: CSAREGALNTEAFF; cdr3_nt: TGCAGTGCTAGAGAGGGGGCATTGAACACTGAAGCTTTCTTT
clone_size: .; v_call: TRBV7-2; j_call: TRBJ2-1; d_call: .; cdr3_length: 15; cdr3_aa: CASSLEGASYNERFF; cdr3_nt: TGTGCCAGCAGCCTCGAGGGAGCTTCCTACAATGAGCGGTTCTTC
clone_size: .; v_call: TRBV28; j_call: TRBJ1-4; d_call: .; cdr3_length: 14; cdr3_aa: CASSSTEPQLRLFF; cdr3_nt: TGTGCCAGCAGCTCGACAGAACCCCAGCTTAGGCTGTTTTTT
clone_size: many; v_call: TRBV18; j_call: TRBJ2-6; d_call: .; cdr3_length: 16; cdr3_aa: CASSPIAISGANVLTF; cdr3_nt: TGTGCCAGCTCACCGATCGCCATCTCTGGGGCCAACGTCCTGACTTTC
clone_size: many; v_call: TRBV15; j_call: TRBJ2-1; d_call: TRBD2; cdr3_length: 15; cdr3_aa: CATSRDLGGSNEQFF; cdr3_nt: TGTGCCACCAGCAGAGATTTGGGCGGGAGCAATGAGCAGTTCTTC
clone_size: many; v_call: TRBV12-3/TRBV12-4; j_call: TRBJ2-5; d_call: .; cdr3_length: 14; cdr3_aa: CASSRGGSWETQYF; cdr3_nt: TGTGCCAGTTCCCGGGGCGGCTCGTGGGAGACCCAGTACTTC
clone_size: once; v_call: TRBV5-1; j_call: TRBJ2-5; d_call: .; cdr3_length: 13; cdr3_aa: CASSFQVNNEQYF; cdr3_nt: TGCGCCAGCAGCTTTCAGGTAAACAATGAGCAGTACTTC
clone_size: .; v_call: TRBV27; j_call: TRBJ2-3; d_call: .; cdr3_length: 14; cdr3_aa: CASSPRGFTDTQYF; cdr3_nt: TGTGCCAGCTCGCCCCGGGGTTTCACAGATACGCAGTATTTT
clone_size: .; v_call: TRBV5-1; j_call: TRBJ2-7; d_call: TRBD2; cdr3_length: 15; cdr3_aa: CASSEPLGGSYEQYF; cdr3_nt: TGCGCCAGCAGCGAACCCCTCGGGGGGTCCTACGAGCAGTACTTC
clone_size: .; v_call: TRBV12-3/TRBV12-4; j_call: TRBJ1-5; d_call: TRBD1; cdr3_length: 15; cdr3_aa: CASSALGQIAQPQHF; cdr3_nt: TGTGCCAGCAGTGCCCTGGGACAGATAGCGCAGCCCCAGCATTTT
clone_size: .; v_call: TRBV14; j_call: TRBJ1-2; d_call: .; cdr3_length: 15; cdr3_aa: CASSQDTYREYGYTF; cdr3_nt: TGTGCCAGCAGCCAAGATACCTACAGGGAATATGGCTACACCTTC
clone_size: .; v_call: TRBV7-6; j_call: TRBJ2-3; d_call: .; cdr3_length: 12; cdr3_aa: CASSPHEWETYF; cdr3_nt: TGTGCCAGCAGCCCCCATGAATGGGAGACGTATTTT
clone_size: .; v_call: TRBV6-5; j_call: TRBJ1-5; d_call: .; cdr3_length: 15; cdr3_aa: CASSSLMGYNQPQHF; cdr3_nt: TGTGCCAGCAGTAGCCTTATGGGGTACAATCAGCCCCAGCATTTT
clone_size: many; v_call: TRBV27; j_call: TRBJ1-6; d_call: .; cdr3_length: 15; cdr3_aa: CASSLWGGNLIALHF; cdr3_nt: TGTGCCAGCAGTTTATGGGGGGGGAACCTAATCGCCCTCCACTTT
clone_size: .; v_call: TRBV3-1; j_call: TRBJ2-3; d_call: TRBD2; cdr3_length: 16; cdr3_aa: CASSQDASGTTDTQYF; cdr3_nt: TGTGCCAGCAGCCAAGATGCTAGCGGGACCACAGATACGCAGTATTTT
clone_size: many; v_call: TRBV5-1; j_call: TRBJ2-7; d_call: .; cdr3_length: 15; cdr3_aa: CASSLEWRPPGEQYF; cdr3_nt: TGCGCCAGCAGCTTGGAATGGCGGCCTCCAGGAGAGCAGTACTTC
clone_size: .; v_call: TRBV5-4; j_call: TRBJ2-7; d_call: .; cdr3_length: 15; cdr3_aa: CASSQPTGSRYEQYF; cdr3_nt: TGTGCCAGCAGCCAACCCACAGGGTCCCGCTACGAGCAGTACTTC
clone_size: .; v_call: TRBV3-1; j_call: TRBJ2-1; d_call: TRBD1; cdr3_length: 15; cdr3_aa: CASSQYGQGGNEQFF; cdr3_nt: TGTGCCAGCAGCCAATACGGACAGGGCGGGAATGAGCAGTTCTTC
clone_size: .; v_call: TRBV20-1; j_call: TRBJ2-5; d_call: .; cdr3_length: 15; cdr3_aa: CSARENRAQAATQYF; cdr3_nt: TGCAGTGCTAGGGAGAACAGGGCCCAGGCGGCGACCCAGTACTTC
clone_size: few; v_call: TRBV6-1; j_call: TRBJ2-1; d_call: TRBD2; cdr3_length: 16; cdr3_aa: CASLDPLAGGWNEQFF; cdr3_nt: TGTGCCAGCCTCGACCCCCTAGCGGGGGGATGGAATGAGCAGTTCTTC